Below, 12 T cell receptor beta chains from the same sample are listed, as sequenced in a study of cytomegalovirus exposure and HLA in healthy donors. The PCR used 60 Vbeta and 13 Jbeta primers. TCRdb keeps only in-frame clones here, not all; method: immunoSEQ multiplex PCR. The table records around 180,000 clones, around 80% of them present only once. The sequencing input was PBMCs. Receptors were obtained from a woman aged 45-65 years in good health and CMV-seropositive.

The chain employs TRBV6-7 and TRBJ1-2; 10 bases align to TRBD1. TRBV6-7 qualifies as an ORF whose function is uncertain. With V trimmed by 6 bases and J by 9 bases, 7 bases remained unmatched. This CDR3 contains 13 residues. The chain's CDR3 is CASRPDRGLCYTF. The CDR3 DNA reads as TGTGCCAGCAGGCCCGACAGGGGGCTATGCTACACCTTC.

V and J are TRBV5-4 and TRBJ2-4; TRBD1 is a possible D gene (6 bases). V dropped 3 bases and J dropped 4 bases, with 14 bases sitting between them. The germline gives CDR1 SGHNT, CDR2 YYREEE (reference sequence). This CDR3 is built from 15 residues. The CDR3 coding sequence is TGTGCCAGCAGCTCCCCCGGGACAAAAAAAAACATTCAGTACTTC. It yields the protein CASSSPGTKKNIQYF.

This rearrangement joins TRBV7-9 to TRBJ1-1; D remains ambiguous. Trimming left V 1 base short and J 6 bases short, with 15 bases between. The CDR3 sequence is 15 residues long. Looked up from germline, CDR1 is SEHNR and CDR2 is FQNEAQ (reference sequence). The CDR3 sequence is CASSLGEGFDAEAFF. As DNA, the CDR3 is TGTGCCAGCAGCTTAGGAGAGGGTTTTGACGCTGAAGCTTTCTTT.

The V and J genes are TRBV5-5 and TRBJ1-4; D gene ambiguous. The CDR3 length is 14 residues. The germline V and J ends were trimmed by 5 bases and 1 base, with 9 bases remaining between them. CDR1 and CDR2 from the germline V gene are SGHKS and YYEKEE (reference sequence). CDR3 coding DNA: TGTGCCAGCAGTCTCGTAGTAACTAATGAAAAACTGTTTTTT. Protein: CASSLVVTNEKLFF. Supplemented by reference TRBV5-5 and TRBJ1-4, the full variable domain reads DAGVTQSPTHLIKTRGQQVTLRCSPISGHKSVSWYQQVLGQGPQFIFQYYEKEERGRGNFPDRFSARQFPNYSSELNVNALLLGDSALYLCASSLVVTNEKLFFGSGTQLSVL.

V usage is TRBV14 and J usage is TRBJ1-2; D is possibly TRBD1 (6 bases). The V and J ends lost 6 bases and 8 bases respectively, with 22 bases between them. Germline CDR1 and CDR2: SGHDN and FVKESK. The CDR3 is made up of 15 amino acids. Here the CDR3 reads CASRVTGAALDGYTF. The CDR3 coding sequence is TGTGCCAGCAGGGTGACAGGAGCCGCTCTGGACGGCTACACCTTC.

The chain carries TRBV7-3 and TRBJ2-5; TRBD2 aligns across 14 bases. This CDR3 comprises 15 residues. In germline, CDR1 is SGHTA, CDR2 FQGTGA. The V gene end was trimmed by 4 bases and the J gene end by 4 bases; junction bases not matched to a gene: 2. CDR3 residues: CASSSGLAGGETQYF. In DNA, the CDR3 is TGTGCCAGCAGCTCCGGACTAGCGGGGGGAGAGACCCAGTACTTC.

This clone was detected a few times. The DNA for the CDR3 is TGTGCCAGCAGTGAAAGGCCCGGGGCTTTCTTT. Translating gives CASSERPGAFF. This chain connects TRBV6-1 to TRBJ1-1; D not certain. Trimming took off 2 bases at V and 11 bases at J, with 9 bases between the two ends. CDR3 length equals 11 residues. Germline-derived CDR1 and CDR2 are MNHNS and SASEGT.

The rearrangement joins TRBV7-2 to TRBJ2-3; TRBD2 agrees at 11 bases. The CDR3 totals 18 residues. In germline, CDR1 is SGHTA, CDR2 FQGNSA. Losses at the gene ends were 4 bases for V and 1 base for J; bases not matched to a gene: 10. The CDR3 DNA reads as TGTGCCAGCAGCTCCAGGCCGGGACTAGCGGTGGGCACAGATACGCAGTATTTT. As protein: CASSSRPGLAVGTDTQYF. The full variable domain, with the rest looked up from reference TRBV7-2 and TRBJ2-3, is GAGVSQSPSNKVTEKGKDVELRCDPISGHTALYWYRQSLGQGLEFLIYFQGNSAPDKSGLPSDRFSAERTGGSVSTLTIQRTQQEDSAVYLCASSSRPGLAVGTDTQYFGPGTRLTVL.

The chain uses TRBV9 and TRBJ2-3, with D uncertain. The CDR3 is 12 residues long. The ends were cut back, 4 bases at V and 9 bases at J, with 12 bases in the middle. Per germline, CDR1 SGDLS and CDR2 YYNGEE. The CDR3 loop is CASSPSLETQYF. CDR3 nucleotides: TGTGCCAGCAGCCCGAGTCTGGAGACGCAGTATTTT.

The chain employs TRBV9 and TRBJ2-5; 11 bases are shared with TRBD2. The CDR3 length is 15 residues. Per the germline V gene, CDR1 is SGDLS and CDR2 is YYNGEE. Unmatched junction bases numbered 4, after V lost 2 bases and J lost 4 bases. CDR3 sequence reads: CASSVSGGAGETQYF. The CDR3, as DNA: TGTGCCAGCAGCGTTAGCGGGGGGGCCGGAGAGACCCAGTACTTC.

CDR3 nucleotide sequence: TGTGCCTGGAGTGGACGACAAGGGGGCATAGGTTCACCCCTCCACTTT. Residues: CAWSGRQGGIGSPLHF. V is TRBV30 and J is TRBJ1-6; 7 bases line up with TRBD1. The junction had 12 bases not matched to a gene; V was cut back by 1 base and J by 9 bases. The germline V gene has CDR1 GTSNPN and CDR2 SVGIG (reference sequence). There are 16 residues in the CDR3.

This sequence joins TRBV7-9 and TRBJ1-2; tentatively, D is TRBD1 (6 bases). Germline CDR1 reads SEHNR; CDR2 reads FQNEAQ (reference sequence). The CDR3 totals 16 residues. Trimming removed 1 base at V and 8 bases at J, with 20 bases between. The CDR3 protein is CASSLGTAGTEGGYTF. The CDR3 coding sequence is TGTGCCAGCAGCTTAGGGACAGCCGGGACCGAGGGAGGCTACACCTTC.